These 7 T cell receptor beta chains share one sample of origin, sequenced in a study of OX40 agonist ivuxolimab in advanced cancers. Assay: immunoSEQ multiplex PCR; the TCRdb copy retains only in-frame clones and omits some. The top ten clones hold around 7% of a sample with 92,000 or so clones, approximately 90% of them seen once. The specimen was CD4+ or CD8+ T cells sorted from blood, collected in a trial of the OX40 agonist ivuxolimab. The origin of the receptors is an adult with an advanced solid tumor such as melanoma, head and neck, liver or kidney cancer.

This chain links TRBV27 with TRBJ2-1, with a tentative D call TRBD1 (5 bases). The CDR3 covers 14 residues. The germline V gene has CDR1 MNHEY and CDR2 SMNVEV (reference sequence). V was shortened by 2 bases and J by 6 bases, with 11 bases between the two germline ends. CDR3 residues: CASSLVQGRNEQFF. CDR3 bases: TGTGCCAGCAGTTTAGTGCAGGGTCGCAATGAGCAGTTCTTC.

The CDR3 is CAWSATSGSYNEQFF. In nucleotides, the CDR3 is TGTGCCTGGAGCGCCACTAGCGGCTCCTACAATGAGCAGTTCTTC. The chain couples TRBV30 to TRBJ2-1; 8 bases are shared with TRBD2. Per the germline V gene, CDR1 is GTSNPN and CDR2 is SVGIG (reference sequence). V trimming: 3 bases; J trimming: 0 bases; junction bases outside the gene matches: 4. The CDR3 is 15 amino acids.

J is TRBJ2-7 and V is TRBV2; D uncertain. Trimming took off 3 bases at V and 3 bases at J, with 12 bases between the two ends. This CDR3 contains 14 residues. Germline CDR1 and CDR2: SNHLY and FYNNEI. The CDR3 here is CASSESRAVYEQYF. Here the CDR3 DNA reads TGTGCCAGCAGTGAGTCTCGGGCAGTCTACGAGCAGTACTTC.

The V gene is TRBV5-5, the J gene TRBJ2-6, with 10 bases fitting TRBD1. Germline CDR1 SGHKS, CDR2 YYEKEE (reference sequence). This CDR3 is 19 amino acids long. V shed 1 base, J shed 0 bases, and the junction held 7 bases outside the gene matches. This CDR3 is CASSLSGTGVFSGANVLTF. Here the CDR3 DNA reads TGTGCCAGCAGCTTGTCCGGGACAGGGGTTTTCTCTGGGGCCAACGTCCTGACTTTC.

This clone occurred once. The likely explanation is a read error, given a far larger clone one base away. This chain's CDR3 is CASSLAILPGSYSEQYF. Written as DNA, the CDR3 is TGTGCCAGCAGCTTGGCCATACTCCCAGGAAGTTACAGCGAGCAGTACTTC. The gene calls are TRBV13 and TRBJ2-7; D is unclear. Germline loops: CDR1 PRHDT, CDR2 FYEKMQ (reference sequence). This CDR3 is 17 amino acids long. V was cut by 3 bases and J by 6 bases, with 24 bases left in between.

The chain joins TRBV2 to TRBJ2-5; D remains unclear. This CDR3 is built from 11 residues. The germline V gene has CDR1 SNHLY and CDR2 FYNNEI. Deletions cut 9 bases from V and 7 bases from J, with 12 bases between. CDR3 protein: CARENGVTQYF. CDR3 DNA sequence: TGTGCCAGGGAAAATGGAGTGACCCAGTACTTC. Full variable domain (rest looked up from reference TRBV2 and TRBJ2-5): EPEVTQTPSHQVTQMGQEVILRCVPISNHLYFYWYRQILGQKVEFLVSFYNNEISEKSEIFDDQFSVERPDGSNFTLKIRSTKLEDSAMYFCARENGVTQYFGPGTRLLVL.

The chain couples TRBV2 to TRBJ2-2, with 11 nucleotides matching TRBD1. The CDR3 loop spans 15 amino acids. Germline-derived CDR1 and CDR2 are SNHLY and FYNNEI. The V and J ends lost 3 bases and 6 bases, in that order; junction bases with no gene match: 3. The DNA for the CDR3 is TGTGCCAGCAGTGATAGGACAGGGGGCGCCGGGGAGCTGTTTTTT. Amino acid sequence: CASSDRTGGAGELFF.